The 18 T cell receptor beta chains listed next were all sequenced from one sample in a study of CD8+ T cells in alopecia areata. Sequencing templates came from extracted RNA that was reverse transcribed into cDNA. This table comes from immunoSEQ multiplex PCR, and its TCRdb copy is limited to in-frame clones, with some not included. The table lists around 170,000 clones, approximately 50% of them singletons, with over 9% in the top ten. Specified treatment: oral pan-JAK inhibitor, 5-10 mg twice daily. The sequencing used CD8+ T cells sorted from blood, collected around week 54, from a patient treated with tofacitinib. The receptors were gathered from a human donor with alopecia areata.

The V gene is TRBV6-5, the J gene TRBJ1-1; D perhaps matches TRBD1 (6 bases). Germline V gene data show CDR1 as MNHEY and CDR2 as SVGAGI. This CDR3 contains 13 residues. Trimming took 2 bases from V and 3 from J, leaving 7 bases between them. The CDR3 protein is CASSYAGDTEAFF. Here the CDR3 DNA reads TGTGCCAGCAGTTACGCAGGGGACACTGAAGCTTTCTTT.

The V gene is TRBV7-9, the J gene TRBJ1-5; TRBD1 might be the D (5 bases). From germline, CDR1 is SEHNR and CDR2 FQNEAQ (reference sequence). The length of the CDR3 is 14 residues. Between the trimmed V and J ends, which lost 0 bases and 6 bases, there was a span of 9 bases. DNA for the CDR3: TGTGCCAGCAGCTTAGCAGGGGCGGGTCAGCCCCAGCATTTT. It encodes CASSLAGAGQPQHF.

The CDR3 sequence is CASSLENRPDTQYF. The CDR3 DNA reads TGTGCCAGCAGCTTAGAAAATCGTCCAGATACGCAGTATTTT. This chain uses TRBV13 with TRBJ2-3; D remains unclear. V dropped 1 base and J dropped 4 bases, with 9 bases sitting between them. This CDR3 comprises 14 residues. Germline CDR1 PRHDT, CDR2 FYEKMQ (reference sequence).

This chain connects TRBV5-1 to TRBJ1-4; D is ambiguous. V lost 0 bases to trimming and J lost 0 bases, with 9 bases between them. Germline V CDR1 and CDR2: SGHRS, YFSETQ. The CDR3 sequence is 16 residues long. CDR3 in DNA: TGCGCCAGCAGCTTGGGCGGCCATGCAACTAATGAAAAACTGTTTTTT. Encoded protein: CASSLGGHATNEKLFF.

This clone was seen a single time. CDR3 loop: CASSDATRRGKNTEAFF. The CDR3 DNA is TGTGCCAGCAGTGACGCCACCCGCAGGGGTAAGAACACTGAAGCTTTCTTT. V usage is TRBV6-1 and J usage is TRBJ1-1; tentative D call: TRBD1 (6 bases). Germline CDR1 reads MNHNS; CDR2 reads SASEGT. V shed 3 bases and J shed 1 base, with 18 bases lying between them. The CDR3 is 17 residues long.

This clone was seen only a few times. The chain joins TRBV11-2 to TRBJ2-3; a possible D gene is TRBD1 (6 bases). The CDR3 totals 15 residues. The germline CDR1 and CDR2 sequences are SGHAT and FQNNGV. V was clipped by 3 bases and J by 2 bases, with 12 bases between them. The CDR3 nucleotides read TGTGCCAGCAGCTTTGAGGGGGAAGCCACAGATACGCAGTATTTT. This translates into CASSFEGEATDTQYF.

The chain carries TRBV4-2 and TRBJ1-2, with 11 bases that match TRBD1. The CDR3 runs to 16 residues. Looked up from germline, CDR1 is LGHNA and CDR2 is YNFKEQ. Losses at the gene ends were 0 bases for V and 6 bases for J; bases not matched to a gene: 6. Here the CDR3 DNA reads TGTGCCAGCAGCCAAGATGTATGGGGACAGGGGGATGGCTACACCTTC. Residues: CASSQDVWGQGDGYTF.

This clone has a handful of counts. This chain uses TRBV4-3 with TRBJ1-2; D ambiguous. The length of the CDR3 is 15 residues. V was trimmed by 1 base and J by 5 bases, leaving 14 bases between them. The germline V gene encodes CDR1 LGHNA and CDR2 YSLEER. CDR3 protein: CASSQGAAGGYGYTF. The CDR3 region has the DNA TGCGCCAGCAGCCAAGGGGCAGCCGGAGGGTATGGCTACACCTTC.

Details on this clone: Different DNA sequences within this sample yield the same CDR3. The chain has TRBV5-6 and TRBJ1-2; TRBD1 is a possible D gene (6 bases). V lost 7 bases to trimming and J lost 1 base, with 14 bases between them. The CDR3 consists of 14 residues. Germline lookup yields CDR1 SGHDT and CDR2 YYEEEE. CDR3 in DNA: TGTGCCAGCTCAGAACAGGGATTTAACTATGGCTACACCTTC. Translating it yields CASSEQGFNYGYTF.

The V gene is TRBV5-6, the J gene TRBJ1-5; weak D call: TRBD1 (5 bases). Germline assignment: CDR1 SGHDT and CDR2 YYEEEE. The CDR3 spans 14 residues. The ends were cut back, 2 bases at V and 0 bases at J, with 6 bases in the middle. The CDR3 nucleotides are TGTGCCAGCAGCTTTCAGGGTAGCAATCAGCCCCAGCATTTT. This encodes CASSFQGSNQPQHF.

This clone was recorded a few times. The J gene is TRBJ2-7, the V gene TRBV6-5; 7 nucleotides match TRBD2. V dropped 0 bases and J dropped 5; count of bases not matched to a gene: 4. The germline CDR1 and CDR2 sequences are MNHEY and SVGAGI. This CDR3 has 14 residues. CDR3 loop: CASSYSRLAHEQYF. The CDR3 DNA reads TGTGCCAGCAGTTACTCCAGACTAGCCCACGAGCAGTACTTC.

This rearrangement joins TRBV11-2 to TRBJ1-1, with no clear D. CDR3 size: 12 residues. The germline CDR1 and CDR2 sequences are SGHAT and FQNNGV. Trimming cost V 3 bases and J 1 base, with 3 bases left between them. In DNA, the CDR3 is TGTGCCAGCAGCTTCTCGAACACTGAAGCTTTCTTT. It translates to CASSFSNTEAFF. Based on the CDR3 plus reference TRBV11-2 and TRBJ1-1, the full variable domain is EAGVAQSPRYKIIEKRQSVAFWCNPISGHATLYWYQQILGQGPKLLIQFQNNGVVDDSQLPKDRFSAERLKGVDSTLKIQPAKLEDSAVYLCASSFSNTEAFFGQGTRLTVV.

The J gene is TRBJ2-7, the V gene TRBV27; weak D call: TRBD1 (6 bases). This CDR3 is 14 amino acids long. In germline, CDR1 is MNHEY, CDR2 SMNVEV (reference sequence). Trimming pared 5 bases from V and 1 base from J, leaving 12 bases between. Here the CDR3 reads CASSPRQASYEQYF. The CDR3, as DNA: TGTGCCAGCAGTCCACGACAGGCATCCTACGAGCAGTACTTC.

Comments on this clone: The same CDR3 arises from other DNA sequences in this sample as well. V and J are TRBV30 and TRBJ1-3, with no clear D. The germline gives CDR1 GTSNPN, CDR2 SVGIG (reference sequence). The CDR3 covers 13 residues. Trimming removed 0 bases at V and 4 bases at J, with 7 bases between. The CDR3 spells CAWSVGSGNTIYF. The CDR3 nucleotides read TGTGCCTGGAGTGTTGGGTCGGGAAACACCATATATTTT.

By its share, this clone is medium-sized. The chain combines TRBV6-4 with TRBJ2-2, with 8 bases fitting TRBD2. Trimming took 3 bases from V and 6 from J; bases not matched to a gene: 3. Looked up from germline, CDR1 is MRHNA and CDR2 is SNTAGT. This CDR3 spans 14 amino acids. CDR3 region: CASSEGLGSGELFF. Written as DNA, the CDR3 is TGTGCCAGCAGTGAGGGACTAGGCTCCGGGGAGCTGTTTTTT.

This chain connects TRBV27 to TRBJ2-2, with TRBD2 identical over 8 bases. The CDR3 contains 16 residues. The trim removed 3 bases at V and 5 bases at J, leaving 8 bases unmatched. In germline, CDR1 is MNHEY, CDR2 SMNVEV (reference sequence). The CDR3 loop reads CASSLHLGLGTGELFF. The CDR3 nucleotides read TGTGCCAGCAGTTTGCATTTGGGACTAGGAACCGGGGAGCTGTTTTTT.

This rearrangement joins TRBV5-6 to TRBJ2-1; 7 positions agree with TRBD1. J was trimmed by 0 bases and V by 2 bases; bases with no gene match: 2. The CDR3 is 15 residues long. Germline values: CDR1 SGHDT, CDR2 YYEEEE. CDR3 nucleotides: TGTGCCAGCAGCTTAGGGGACAGCTCCTACAATGAGCAGTTCTTC. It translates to CASSLGDSSYNEQFF.

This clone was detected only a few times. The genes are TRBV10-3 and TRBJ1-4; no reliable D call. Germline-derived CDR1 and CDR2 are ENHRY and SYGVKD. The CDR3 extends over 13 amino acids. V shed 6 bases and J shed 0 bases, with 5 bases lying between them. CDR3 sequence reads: CAIRETTNEKLFF. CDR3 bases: TGTGCCATCAGGGAAACAACTAATGAAAAACTGTTTTTT.